Below are 19 T cell receptor beta chains sequenced from a single sample in a study of OX40 agonist ivuxolimab in advanced cancers. Sequenced by immunoSEQ multiplex PCR; TCRdb stores in-frame clones only, minus some. The table includes about 93,000 clones, approximately 94% detected once. Material: CD4+ or CD8+ T cells sorted from blood, obtained in a trial of the OX40 agonist ivuxolimab. The receptor set was obtained from an adult with an advanced solid tumor such as melanoma, head and neck, liver or kidney cancer.

The chain employs TRBV7-9 and TRBJ2-5; 8 bases line up with TRBD2. Germline V gene sequence: CDR1 SEHNR, CDR2 FQNEAQ (reference sequence). The CDR3 loop spans 14 amino acids. Trimming at V came to 3 bases and at J to 4 bases, leaving 4 bases not matched to a gene. The CDR3 DNA reads as TGTGCCAGCAGCTTTACGGGAGGGGGAGAGACCCAGTACTTC. This codes for CASSFTGGGETQYF. Using reference TRBV7-9 and TRBJ2-5 for the parts outside the CDR3, the full variable domain is DTGVSQNPRHKITKRGQNVTFRCDPISEHNRLYWYRQTLGQGPEFLTYFQNEAQLEKSRLLSDRFSAERPKGSFSTLEIQRTEQGDSAMYLCASSFTGGGETQYFGPGTRLLVL.

V usage is TRBV27 and J usage is TRBJ1-5; TRBD1 aligns across 10 bases. The germline gives CDR1 MNHEY, CDR2 SMNVEV (reference sequence). The CDR3 has 18 residues. Trimming cost V 4 bases and J 8 bases; bases outside gene matches: 17. CDR3 nucleotides: TGTGCCAGCAGTTCATACCCCCTGACAGGGGGCATAATAAAGCCCCAGCATTTT. Its translation is CASSSYPLTGGIIKPQHF.

The chain has TRBV30 and TRBJ2-5, with D possibly matching TRBD2 (5 bases). The V and J ends lost 5 bases and 5 bases respectively, with 15 bases between them. Germline assignment: CDR1 GTSNPN and CDR2 SVGIG (reference sequence). The CDR3 covers 13 residues. In DNA, the CDR3 is TGTGCCTGGGGTCTAGCAAACTGGGAGACCCAGTACTTC. This sequence encodes CAWGLANWETQYF.

V usage is TRBV12-5 and J usage is TRBJ2-1; the match to TRBD1 covers 8 bases. With 1 base clipped from V and 5 bases from J, the junction kept 4 bases outside the gene matches. CDR1 LGHNT and CDR2 FRNRAP come from the germline V gene. The CDR3 length is 15 residues. CDR3 DNA sequence: TGTGCTAGTGGTTTGGGCACAGGGGGTCACAATGAGCAGTTCTTC. Protein sequence: CASGLGTGGHNEQFF. The entire variable domain, with the rest obtained from reference TRBV12-5 and TRBJ2-1, is as follows: DARVTQTPRHKVTEMGQEVTMRCQPILGHNTVFWYRQTMMQGLELLAYFRNRAPLDDSGMPKDRFSAEMPDATLATLKIQPSEPRDSAVYFCASGLGTGGHNEQFFGPGTRLTVL.

The rearrangement links TRBV7-9 to TRBJ2-7; 8 positions agree with TRBD2. Germline trimming cut 1 base from V and 5 bases from J; bases unmatched to any gene: 4. The germline V gene encodes CDR1 SEHNR and CDR2 FQNEAQ (reference sequence). The CDR3 runs 14 residues. CDR3 DNA: TGTGCCAGCAGCTTAGGCCCCGGGGGGGACGAGCAGTACTTC. Translation: CASSLGPGGDEQYF. Full variable domain (remainder filled in from reference TRBV7-9 and TRBJ2-7): DTGVSQNPRHKITKRGQNVTFRCDPISEHNRLYWYRQTLGQGPEFLTYFQNEAQLEKSRLLSDRFSAERPKGSFSTLEIQRTEQGDSAMYLCASSLGPGGDEQYFGPGTRLTVT.

The genes are TRBV6-6 and TRBJ2-5; 9 nucleotides line up with TRBD2. The CDR3 has 14 amino acids. Trimming took 2 bases from V and 5 from J; bases not matched to a gene: 3. Germline values: CDR1 MNHNY, CDR2 SVGAGI (reference sequence). DNA for the CDR3: TGTGCCAGCAGTTACGCGGGGGGGCGTGAGACCCAGTACTTC. This sequence encodes CASSYAGGRETQYF.

This chain connects TRBV4-3 to TRBJ2-5; 9 bases are a match to TRBD2. V dropped 3 bases and J dropped 9; count of bases not matched to a gene: 20. Germline CDR1 is LGHNA and CDR2 is YSLEER. This CDR3 spans 18 amino acids. DNA for the CDR3: TGCGCCAGCAGCCATAAGGGAGGCCTAGCGGGGACCCGGGGGGCCCAGTACTTC. It translates to CASSHKGGLAGTRGAQYF.

The rearrangement links TRBV5-4 to TRBJ2-7; either TRBD1 or TRBD2 may fit D (5 bases each). The CDR3 spans 14 residues. CDR1 SGHNT and CDR2 YYREEE come from the germline V gene (reference sequence). Trimming left V 3 bases short and J 4 bases short, with 14 bases between. DNA of the CDR3: TGTGCCAGCAGCTGGGACGGGGTCCGGTACGAGCAGTACTTC. Its translation is CASSWDGVRYEQYF.

The chain couples TRBV28 to TRBJ2-2; no definite D call. The CDR3 extends over 12 amino acids. V lost 3 bases and J 4 bases, leaving 3 bases between the germline ends. Germline loops: CDR1 MDHEN, CDR2 SYDVKM. CDR3 nucleotides: TGTGCCAGCAGTTTTCCCACCGGGGAGCTGTTTTTT. Protein sequence: CASSFPTGELFF.

This rearrangement joins TRBV29-1 to TRBJ1-2; D is ambiguous. This CDR3 has 13 residues. CDR1 is SQVTM and CDR2 is ANQGSEA in the germline V gene. Deletions cut 2 bases from V and 6 bases from J, with 13 bases between. CDR3 nucleotides: TGCAGCGTTGAAATGTGGGAAGAGGATGGCTACACCTTC. Encoded protein: CSVEMWEEDGYTF.

V gene TRBV11-2 combines with J gene TRBJ2-7; no clear D gene. The CDR3 sequence is 15 residues long. V lost 5 bases, J lost 2 bases, and 16 bases lay in between. Germline V gene data show CDR1 as SGHAT and CDR2 as FQNNGV. CDR3 sequence (DNA): TGTGCCAGCAGCGCCTTTAGTATCCCTACCTACGAGCAGTACTTC. Amino acids: CASSAFSIPTYEQYF. The whole variable domain, remainder taken from reference TRBV11-2 and TRBJ2-7, is EAGVAQSPRYKIIEKRQSVAFWCNPISGHATLYWYQQILGQGPKLLIQFQNNGVVDDSQLPKDRFSAERLKGVDSTLKIQPAKLEDSAVYLCASSAFSIPTYEQYFGPGTRLTVT.

This rearrangement joins TRBV7-2 to TRBJ2-7; D uncertain. V gave up 1 base and J gave up 5 bases, with 12 bases separating them. The germline V gene encodes CDR1 SGHTA and CDR2 FQGNSA. The CDR3 totals 14 residues. The CDR3 loop is CASSLVGIGDEQYF. For the CDR3, the DNA is TGTGCCAGCAGCTTAGTTGGGATAGGTGACGAGCAGTACTTC.

The chain couples TRBV6-6 to TRBJ2-1, with 8 positions matching TRBD2. Germline assignment: CDR1 MNHNY and CDR2 SVGAGI (reference sequence). This CDR3 is 15 amino acids long. V dropped 2 bases and J dropped 7; count of bases not matched to a gene: 7. CDR3 coding DNA: TGTGCCAGCAGTTACGACGGCGGGAGGCCGAATGAGCAGTTCTTC. It yields the protein CASSYDGGRPNEQFF.

The chain links TRBV7-9 to TRBJ2-7, with TRBD2 matching over 13 bases. V trimming: 4 bases; J trimming: 4 bases; junction bases outside the gene matches: 4. The germline V gene encodes CDR1 SEHNR and CDR2 FQNEAQ (reference sequence). The CDR3 is made up of 15 amino acids. Here the CDR3 DNA reads TGTGCCAGCAGCTCCCAGACTAGCGGGAGGTACGAGCAGTACTTC. Translation gives CASSSQTSGRYEQYF.

CDR3 sequence (DNA): TGTGCCAGCAGCCCGGACAGGACTGAAGCTTTCTTT. This gives the protein CASSPDRTEAFF. V gene TRBV11-2 combines with J gene TRBJ1-1; 7 nucleotides agree with TRBD1. The V segment lost 5 bases and the J segment 5 bases; nucleotides outside the gene matches: 2. CDR3 length: 12 amino acids. Per the germline V gene, CDR1 is SGHAT and CDR2 is FQNNGV. The full variable domain, completed using reference TRBV11-2 and TRBJ1-1, is EAGVAQSPRYKIIEKRQSVAFWCNPISGHATLYWYQQILGQGPKLLIQFQNNGVVDDSQLPKDRFSAERLKGVDSTLKIQPAKLEDSAVYLCASSPDRTEAFFGQGTRLTVV.

The genes are TRBV10-1 and TRBJ1-1; D is perhaps TRBD1 (6 bases). The CDR3 covers 15 residues. The V gene lost 6 bases and the J gene lost 0 bases, with 14 bases spanning the gap. Germline loops: CDR1 WNHNN, CDR2 SYGVQD (reference sequence). The CDR3 DNA reads as TGCGCCAGCAGGCTTGATGAGGGGGTGAACACTGAAGCTTTCTTT. It yields the protein CASRLDEGVNTEAFF.

V is TRBV27 and J is TRBJ2-7; D unclear. The V gene lost 2 bases and the J gene lost 6 bases, with 14 bases spanning the gap. The CDR3 is 14 residues long. Germline CDR1 reads MNHEY; CDR2 reads SMNVEV (reference sequence). CDR3 sequence (DNA): TGTGCCAGCAGTTTAGTGTCGGTGGGTAGCGAGCAGTACTTC. It specifies CASSLVSVGSEQYF.

The chain carries TRBV6-6 and TRBJ1-6; no clear D gene. This CDR3 has 13 residues. Germline V gives CDR1 MNHNY, CDR2 SVGAGI (reference sequence). Trimming pared 0 bases from V and 7 bases from J, leaving 4 bases between. The CDR3 here is CASSYSQNSPLHF. The CDR3 DNA follows: TGTGCCAGCAGTTACTCACAGAATTCACCCCTCCACTTT.

This clone occurred once. The chain recombines TRBV11-2 with TRBJ1-4; D remains ambiguous. CDR1 SGHAT and CDR2 FQNNGV come from the germline V gene. The CDR3 consists of 13 residues. The germline V and J ends were trimmed by 2 bases and 8 bases, with 9 bases remaining between them. The CDR3 loop reads CASSLRGGEKLFF. For the CDR3, the DNA is TGTGCCAGCAGCTTAAGAGGAGGGGAAAAACTGTTTTTT.